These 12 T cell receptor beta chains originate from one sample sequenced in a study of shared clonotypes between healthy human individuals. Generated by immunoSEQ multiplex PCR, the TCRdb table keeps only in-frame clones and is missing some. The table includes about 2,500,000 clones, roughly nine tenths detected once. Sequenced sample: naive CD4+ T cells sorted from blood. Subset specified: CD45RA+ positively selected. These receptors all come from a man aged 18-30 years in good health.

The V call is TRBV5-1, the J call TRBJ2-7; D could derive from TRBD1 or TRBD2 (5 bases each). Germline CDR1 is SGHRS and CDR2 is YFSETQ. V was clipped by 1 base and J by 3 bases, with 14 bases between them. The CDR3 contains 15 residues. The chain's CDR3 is CASSLFRGENYEQYF. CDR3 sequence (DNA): TGCGCCAGCAGCTTGTTTAGAGGGGAGAACTACGAGCAGTACTTC.

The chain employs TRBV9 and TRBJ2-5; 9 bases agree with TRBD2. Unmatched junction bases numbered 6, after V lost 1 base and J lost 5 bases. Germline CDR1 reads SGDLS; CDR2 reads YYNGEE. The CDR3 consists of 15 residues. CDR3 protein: CASSVSSSGKETQYF. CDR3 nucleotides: TGTGCCAGCAGCGTAAGCTCTAGCGGGAAGGAGACCCAGTACTTC.

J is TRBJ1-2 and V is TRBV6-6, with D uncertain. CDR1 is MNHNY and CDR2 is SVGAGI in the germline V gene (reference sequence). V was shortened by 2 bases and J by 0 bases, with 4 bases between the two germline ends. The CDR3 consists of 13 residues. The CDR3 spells CASSYATNYGYTF. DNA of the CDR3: TGTGCCAGCAGTTACGCCACTAACTATGGCTACACCTTC.

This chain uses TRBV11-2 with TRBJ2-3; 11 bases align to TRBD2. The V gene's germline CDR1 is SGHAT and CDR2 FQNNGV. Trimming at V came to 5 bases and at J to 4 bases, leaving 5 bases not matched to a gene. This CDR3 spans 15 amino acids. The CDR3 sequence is CASSLSGGAPDTQYF. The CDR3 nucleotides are TGTGCCAGCAGCCTTAGCGGGGGGGCCCCAGATACGCAGTATTTT. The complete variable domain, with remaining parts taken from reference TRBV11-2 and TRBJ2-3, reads EAGVAQSPRYKIIEKRQSVAFWCNPISGHATLYWYQQILGQGPKLLIQFQNNGVVDDSQLPKDRFSAERLKGVDSTLKIQPAKLEDSAVYLCASSLSGGAPDTQYFGPGTRLTVL.

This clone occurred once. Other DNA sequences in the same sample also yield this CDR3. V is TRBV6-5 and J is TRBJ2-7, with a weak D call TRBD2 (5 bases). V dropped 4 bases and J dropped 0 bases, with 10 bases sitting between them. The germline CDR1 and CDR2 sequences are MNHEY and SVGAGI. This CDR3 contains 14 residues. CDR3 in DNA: TGTGCCAGCAGTTCTTCCGGGAACTCCTACGAGCAGTACTTC. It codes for CASSSSGNSYEQYF.

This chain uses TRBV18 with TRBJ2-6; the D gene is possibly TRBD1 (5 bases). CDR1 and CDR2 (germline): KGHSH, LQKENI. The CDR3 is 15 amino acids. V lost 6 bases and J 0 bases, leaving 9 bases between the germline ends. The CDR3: CASSGQFSGANVLTF. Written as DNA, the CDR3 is TGTGCCAGCTCCGGACAATTCTCTGGGGCCAACGTCCTGACTTTC.

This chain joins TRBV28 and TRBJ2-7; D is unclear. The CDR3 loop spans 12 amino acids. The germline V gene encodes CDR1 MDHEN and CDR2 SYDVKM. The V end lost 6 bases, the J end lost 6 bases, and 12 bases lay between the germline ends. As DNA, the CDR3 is TGTGCCAGCAGCCCCGACCGTTTCGAGCAGTACTTC. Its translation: CASSPDRFEQYF.

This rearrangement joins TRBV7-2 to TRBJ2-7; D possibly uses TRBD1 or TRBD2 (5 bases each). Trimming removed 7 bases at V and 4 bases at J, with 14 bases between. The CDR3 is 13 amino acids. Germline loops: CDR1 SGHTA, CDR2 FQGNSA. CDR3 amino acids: CASTTGPQYEQYF. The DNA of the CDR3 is TGTGCCAGCACTACGGGGCCGCAATACGAGCAGTACTTC.

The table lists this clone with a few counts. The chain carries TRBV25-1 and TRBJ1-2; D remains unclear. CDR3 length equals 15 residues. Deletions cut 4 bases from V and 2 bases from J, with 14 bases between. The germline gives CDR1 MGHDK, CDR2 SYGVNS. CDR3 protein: CASSGGGLGNYGYTF. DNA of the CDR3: TGTGCCAGCAGTGGAGGCGGCCTCGGCAACTATGGCTACACCTTC.

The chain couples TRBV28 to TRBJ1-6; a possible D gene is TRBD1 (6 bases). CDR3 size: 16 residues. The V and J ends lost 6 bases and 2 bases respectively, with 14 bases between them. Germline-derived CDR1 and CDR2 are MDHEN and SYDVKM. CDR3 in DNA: TGTGCCAGCAGGCCCGCAGGGGTCCCCTATAATTCACCCCTCCACTTT. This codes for CASRPAGVPYNSPLHF. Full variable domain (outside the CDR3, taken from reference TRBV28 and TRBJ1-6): DVKVTQSSRYLVKRTGEKVFLECVQDMDHENMFWYRQDPGLGLRLIYFSYDVKMKEKGDIPEGYSVSREKKERFSLILESASTNQTSMYLCASRPAGVPYNSPLHFGNGTRLTVT.

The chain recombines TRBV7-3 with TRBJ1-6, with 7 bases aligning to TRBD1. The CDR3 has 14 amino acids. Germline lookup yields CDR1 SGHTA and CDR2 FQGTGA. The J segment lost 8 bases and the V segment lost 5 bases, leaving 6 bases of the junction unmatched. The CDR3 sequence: CASSNRDSYSPLHF. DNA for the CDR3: TGTGCCAGCAGCAACCGGGACAGTTATTCACCCCTCCACTTT. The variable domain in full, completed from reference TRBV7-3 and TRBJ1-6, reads GAGVSQTPSNKVTEKGKYVELRCDPISGHTALYWYRQSLGQGPEFLIYFQGTGAADDSGLPNDRFFAVRPEGSVSTLKIQRTERGDSAVYLCASSNRDSYSPLHFGNGTRLTVT.

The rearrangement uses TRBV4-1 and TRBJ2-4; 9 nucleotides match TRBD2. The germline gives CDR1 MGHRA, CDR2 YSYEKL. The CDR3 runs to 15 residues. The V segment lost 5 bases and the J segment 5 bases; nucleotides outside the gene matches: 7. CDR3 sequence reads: CASSWTSVSENIQYF. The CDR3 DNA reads TGCGCCAGCAGCTGGACTAGCGTTTCCGAAAACATTCAGTACTTC.